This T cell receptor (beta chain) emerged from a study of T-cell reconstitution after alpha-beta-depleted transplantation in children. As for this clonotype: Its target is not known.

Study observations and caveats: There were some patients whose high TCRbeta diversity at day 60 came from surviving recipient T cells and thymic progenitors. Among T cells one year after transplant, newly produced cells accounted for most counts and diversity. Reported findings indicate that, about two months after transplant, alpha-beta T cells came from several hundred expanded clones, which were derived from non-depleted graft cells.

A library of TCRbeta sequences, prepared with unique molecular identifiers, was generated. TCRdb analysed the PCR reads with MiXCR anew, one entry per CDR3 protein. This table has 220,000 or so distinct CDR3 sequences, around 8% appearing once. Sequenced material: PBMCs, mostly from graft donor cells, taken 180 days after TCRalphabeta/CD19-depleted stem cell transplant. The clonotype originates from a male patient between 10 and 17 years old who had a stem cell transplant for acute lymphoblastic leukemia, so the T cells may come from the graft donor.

Here the CDR3 DNA reads TGTGCCAGCAGTTCCGGGACTAGCGGGGGGGTCCAAGAGACCCAGTACTTC. Translated, it gives CASSSGTSGGVQETQYF. V is TRBV6-5 and J is TRBJ2-5; 16 nucleotides match TRBD2. Looked up from germline, CDR1 is MNHEY and CDR2 is SVGAGI. Trimming cost V 4 bases and J 1 base; bases outside gene matches: 3. The CDR3 contains 17 residues.